This T cell receptor beta chain was documented in a study of control samples from healthy donors and cancer patients. Using immunoSEQ multiplex PCR, the repertoire was profiled, and TCRdb retains in-frame clones only, with some absent. The sample lists around 110,000 clones, over 85% occurring once. The count of this clone is one. The CDR3 runs 11 residues. Germline lookup yields CDR1 MNHEY and CDR2 SMNVEV (reference sequence). V lost 11 bases to trimming and J lost 7 bases, with 14 bases between them. The clonotype comes from a man aged 25-45 years in good health. Sample: blood. The chain couples TRBV27 to TRBJ1-1; D call uncertain. The CDR3 reads CAARSGFEAFF. CDR3 DNA: TGTGCCGCGCGGTCCGGCTTTGAAGCTTTCTTT.